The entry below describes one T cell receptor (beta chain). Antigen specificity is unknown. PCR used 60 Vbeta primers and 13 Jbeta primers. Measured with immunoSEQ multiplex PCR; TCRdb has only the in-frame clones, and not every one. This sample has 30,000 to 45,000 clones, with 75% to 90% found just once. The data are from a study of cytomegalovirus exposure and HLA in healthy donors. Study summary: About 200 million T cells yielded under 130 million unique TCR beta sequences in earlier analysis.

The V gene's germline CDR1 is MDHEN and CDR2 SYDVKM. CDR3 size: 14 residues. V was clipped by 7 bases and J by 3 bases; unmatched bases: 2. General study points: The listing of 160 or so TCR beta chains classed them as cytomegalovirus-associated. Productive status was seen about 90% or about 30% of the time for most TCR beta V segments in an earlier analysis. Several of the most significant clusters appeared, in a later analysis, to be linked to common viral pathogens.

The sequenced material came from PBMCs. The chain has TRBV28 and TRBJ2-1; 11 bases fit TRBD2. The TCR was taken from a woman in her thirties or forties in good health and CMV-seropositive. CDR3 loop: CASTSGGRYNEQFF. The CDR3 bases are TGTGCCAGCACTAGCGGGGGGCGCTACAATGAGCAGTTCTTC. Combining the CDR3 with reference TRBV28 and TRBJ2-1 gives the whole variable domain DVKVTQSSRYLVKRTGEKVFLECVQDMDHENMFWYRQDPGLGLRLIYFSYDVKMKEKGDIPEGYSVSREKKERFSLILESASTNQTSMYLCASTSGGRYNEQFFGPGTRLTVL.